This TCR beta chain was recorded in a study of graft-versus-host responses after intestinal transplantation. Study-wide context: Isolated intestinal, liver-intestinal, or multivisceral transplants had been given to the recipients. Recipients across the board were started on anti-thymocyte globulin induction, then kept on tacrolimus and steroids for 2 to 4 years. Study-level points and caveats: Ileal or blood samples showed some GvH clones first, and such clones were also found in recipient marrow.

As regards this clone: Antigen: not known.

TCRdb keeps only in-frame clones here, not all; method: immunoSEQ multiplex PCR. The table records 65,000 to 90,000 clones, roughly 90% of them present only once. Per the germline V gene, CDR1 is LGHNA and CDR2 is YSLEER. V lost 4 bases and J lost 1; bases outside the gene matches: 3. This CDR3 region has 16 residues. The chain employs TRBV4-3 and TRBJ2-3, with 12 bases fitting TRBD2. This sequence was found in a human donor who was the organ donor for an intestinal transplant. The sequenced sample was unstimulated CD8+ T cells sorted from spleen or lymph node cells, obtained before transplant. In DNA, the CDR3 is TGCGCCAGCAGCCCACGGACTAGCGGGGGCACAGATACGCAGTATTTT. Amino acids: CASSPRTSGGTDTQYF.